This paragraph reports one T cell receptor beta chain. What it binds is unknown. Trimming took off 6 bases at V and 0 bases at J, with 13 bases between the two ends. The CDR3 runs 16 residues. From germline, CDR1 is SGHRS and CDR2 YFSETQ. PCR primers comprised 60 Vbeta and 13 Jbeta primers. Assay: immunoSEQ multiplex PCR; the TCRdb copy retains only in-frame clones and omits some. The table shows 150,000 to 200,000 clones, with roughly 87% occurring only once. The data are from a study of cytomegalovirus exposure and HLA in healthy donors. Broader study findings: In a later analysis, 16,951 TCR beta sequences were associated with HLA alleles at 0.05 false discovery rate.

The chain uses TRBV5-1 and TRBJ1-6; no clear D gene. The clonotype comes from a girl less than two years old in good health and CMV-seronegative. The sequenced sample was PBMCs. The CDR3 sequence: CASKDLRSSYNSPLHF. CDR3 DNA: TGCGCCAGCAAGGATTTAAGGAGCTCCTATAATTCACCCCTCCACTTT.